A selection of T cell receptor beta chains follows, all from one sample in a study of T cells and copy number aberrations in small-cell lung cancer. TCRdb keeps only in-frame clones here, not all; method: immunoSEQ multiplex PCR. The data contain about 7,500 clones, 80% to 90% of them singletons. The sample was normal tissue next to the tumor. The receptors were gathered from a woman aged 45-60 years with small cell lung cancer. The CDR3 runs from the conserved cysteine through the conserved F or W. A D gene is named only where the DNA matches it firmly. Where a row states a size, it is once, few, many or the class of an expanded clone; other rows omit it.

abundance | j_gene | d_gene | v_gene | CDR3aa | CDR3nt
. | TRBJ2-7 | TRBD2 | TRBV6-5 | CASSHSSGEQYF | TGTGCCAGCAGCCACTCTAGCGGCGAGCAGTACTTC
. | TRBJ1-5 | . | TRBV30 | CALRDGGSNQPQHF | TGTGCCCTTCGGGACGGGGGGAGCAATCAGCCCCAGCATTTT
. | TRBJ2-7 | . | TRBV19 | CARNANTGKLPEQYF | TGTGCCAGGAATGCTAATACAGGGAAATTGCCCGAGCAGTACTTC
. | TRBJ2-2 | . | TRBV2 | CASSEGQNTGELFF | TGTGCCAGCAGTGAAGGACAGAACACCGGGGAGCTGTTTTTT
once | TRBJ2-2 | TRBD2 | TRBV5-4 | CASSHSSGFSTGELFF | TGTGCCAGCAGCCATTCTAGCGGATTTAGCACCGGGGAGCTGTTTTTT
few | TRBJ1-3 | TRBD1 | TRBV18 | CASSSGTGIGNTIYF | TGTGCCAGCTCATCCGGGACAGGAATTGGAAACACCATATATTTT
. | TRBJ2-1 | TRBD2 | TRBV4-1 | CASSQPGLVTSSEQFF | TGCGCCAGCAGCCAGCCGGGACTAGTCACCAGTAGTGAGCAGTTCTTC
few | TRBJ1-2 | . | TRBV5-1 | CASSPSETDYGYTF | TGCGCCAGCAGCCCCTCCGAGACAGACTATGGCTACACCTTC
. | TRBJ2-1 | . | TRBV4-2 | CASSQARDLNEQFF | TGTGCCAGCAGCCAAGCGAGGGACCTCAATGAGCAGTTCTTC
. | TRBJ1-5 | . | TRBV19 | CASSIREPHQPQHF | TGTGCCAGTAGTATACGGGAACCACATCAGCCCCAGCATTTT
once | TRBJ1-4 | . | TRBV4-1 | CASSQDVGPLFF | TGCGCCAGCAGCCAAGATGTAGGCCCTCTGTTTTTT
. | TRBJ1-5 | . | TRBV15 | CATSRDISHNQPQHF | TGTGCCACCAGCAGAGATATTTCCCACAATCAGCCCCAGCATTTT
. | TRBJ2-3 | . | TRBV7-8 | CASSRRDRPTDTQYF | TGTGCCAGCAGCCGACGGGACCGCCCCACAGATACGCAGTATTTT
. | TRBJ2-5 | . | TRBV18 | CASSPSFGETQYF | TGTGCCAGCTCACCCTCCTTTGGGGAGACCCAGTACTTC
. | TRBJ2-1 | . | TRBV6-4 | CASSDGTTNSYNEQFF | TGTGCCAGCAGTGACGGGACAACAAATTCCTACAATGAGCAGTTCTTC
. | TRBJ2-3 | . | TRBV7-9 | CASSLGGVTDTQYF | TGTGCCAGCAGCTTAGGGGGGGTCACAGATACGCAGTATTTT
few | TRBJ2-7 | . | TRBV5-1 | CASRLGLREQYF | TGCGCCAGCAGACTAGGGTTACGCGAGCAGTACTTC
. | TRBJ2-1 | . | TRBV9 | CASSVLLEGRYNEQFF | TGTGCCAGCAGCGTTCTTTTGGAGGGCCGGTACAATGAGCAGTTCTTC
. | TRBJ2-5 | . | TRBV7-9 | CASSLGKGLQETQYF | TGTGCCAGCAGCTTAGGAAAGGGACTGCAAGAGACCCAGTACTTC
. | TRBJ2-1 | TRBD2 | TRBV6-4 | CASSAAGDPSEQFF | TGTGCCAGCAGTGCAGCGGGAGATCCGAGTGAGCAGTTCTTC
once | TRBJ2-1 | TRBD2 | TRBV6-8 | CASRGLAGVNEQFF | TGTGCCAGCAGAGGACTAGCGGGGGTAAATGAGCAGTTCTTC
. | TRBJ1-2 | . | TRBV19 | CASSTRAHDGYTF | TGTGCCAGTAGTACGAGGGCCCATGATGGCTACACCTTC
. | TRBJ2-2 | TRBD2 | TRBV6-4 | CASSMAGEPQGELFF | TGTGCCAGCTCTATGGCGGGAGAGCCCCAGGGGGAGCTGTTTTTT